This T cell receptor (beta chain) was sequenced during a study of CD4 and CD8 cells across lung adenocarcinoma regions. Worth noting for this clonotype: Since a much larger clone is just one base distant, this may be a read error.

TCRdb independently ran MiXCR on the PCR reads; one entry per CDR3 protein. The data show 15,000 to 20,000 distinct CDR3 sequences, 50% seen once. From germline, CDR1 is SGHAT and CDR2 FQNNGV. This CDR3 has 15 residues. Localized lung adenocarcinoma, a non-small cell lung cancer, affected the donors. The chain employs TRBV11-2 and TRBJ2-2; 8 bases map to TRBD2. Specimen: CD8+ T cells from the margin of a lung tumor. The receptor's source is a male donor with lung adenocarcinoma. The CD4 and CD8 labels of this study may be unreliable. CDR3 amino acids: CANSMIAGNTGELFF. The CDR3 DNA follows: TGTGCCAACAGCATGATAGCGGGAAACACCGGGGAGCTGTTTTTT. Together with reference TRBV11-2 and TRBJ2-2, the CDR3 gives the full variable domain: EAGVAQSPRYKIIEKRQSVAFWCNPISGHATLYWYQQILGQGPKLLIQFQNNGVVDDSQLPKDRFSAERLKGVDSTLKIQPAKLEDSAVYLCANSMIAGNTGELFFGEGSRLTVL.